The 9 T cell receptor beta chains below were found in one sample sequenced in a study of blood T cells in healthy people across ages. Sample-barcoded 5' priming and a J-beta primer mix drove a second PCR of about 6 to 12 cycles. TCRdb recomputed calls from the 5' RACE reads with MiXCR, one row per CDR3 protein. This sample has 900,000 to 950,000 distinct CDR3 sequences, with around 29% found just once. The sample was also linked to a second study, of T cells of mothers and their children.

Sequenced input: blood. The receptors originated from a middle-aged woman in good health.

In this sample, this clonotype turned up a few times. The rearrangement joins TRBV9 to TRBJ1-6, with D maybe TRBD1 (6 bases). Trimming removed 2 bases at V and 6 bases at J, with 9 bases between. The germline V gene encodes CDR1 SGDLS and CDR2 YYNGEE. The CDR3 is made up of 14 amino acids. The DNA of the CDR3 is TGTGCCAGCAGCGTGGAAGGGGGTAATTCACCCCTCCACTTT. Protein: CASSVEGGNSPLHF. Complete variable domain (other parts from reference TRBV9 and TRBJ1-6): DSGVTQTPKHLITATGQRVTLRCSPRSGDLSVYWYQQSLDQGLQFLIQYYNGEERAKGNILERFSAQQFPDLHSELNLSSLELGDSALYFCASSVEGGNSPLHFGNGTRLTVT.

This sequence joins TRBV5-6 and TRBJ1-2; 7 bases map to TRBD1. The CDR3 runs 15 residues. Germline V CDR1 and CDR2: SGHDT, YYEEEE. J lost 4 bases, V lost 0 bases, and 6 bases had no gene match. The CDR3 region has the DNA TGTGCCAGCAGCTTGGTGGCAGGGGGTGCCTATGGCTACACCTTC. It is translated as CASSLVAGGAYGYTF.

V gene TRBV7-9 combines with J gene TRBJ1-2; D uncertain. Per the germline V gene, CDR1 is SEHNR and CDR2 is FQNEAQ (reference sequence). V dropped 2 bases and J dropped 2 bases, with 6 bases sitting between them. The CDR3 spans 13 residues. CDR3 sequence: CASSLIRNYGYTF. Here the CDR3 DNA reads TGTGCCAGCAGCTTAATCCGGAACTATGGCTACACCTTC.

CDR3 residues: CASRRGLSADTQYF. The CDR3 nucleotides read TGTGCCAGCAGGAGGGGACTAAGCGCAGATACGCAGTATTTT. The chain couples TRBV12-3 or TRBV12-4 to TRBJ2-3; TRBD2 agrees at 7 bases. V was clipped by 6 bases and J by 4 bases; unmatched bases: 7. This CDR3 spans 14 amino acids.

CDR3: CASSQDWTGGFLNYGYTF. The CDR3 nucleotides read TGTGCCAGCAGCCAAGATTGGACAGGGGGCTTTCTTAACTATGGCTACACCTTC. This sequence joins TRBV14 and TRBJ1-2, with TRBD1 matching 11 bases. Per the germline V gene, CDR1 is SGHDN and CDR2 is FVKESK. The V gene end was trimmed by 0 bases and the J gene end by 1 base; junction bases not matched to a gene: 7. This CDR3 region has 18 residues.

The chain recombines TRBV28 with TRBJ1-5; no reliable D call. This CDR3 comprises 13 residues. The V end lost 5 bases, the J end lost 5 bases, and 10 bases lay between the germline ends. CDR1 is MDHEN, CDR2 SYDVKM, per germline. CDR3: CASSPWRDQPQHF. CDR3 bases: TGTGCCAGCAGTCCGTGGAGAGATCAGCCCCAGCATTTT.

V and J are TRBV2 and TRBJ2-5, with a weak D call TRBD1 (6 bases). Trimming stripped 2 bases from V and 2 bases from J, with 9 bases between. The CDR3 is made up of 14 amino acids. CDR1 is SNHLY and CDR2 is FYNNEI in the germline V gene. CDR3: CASSESGVQETQYF. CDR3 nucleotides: TGTGCCAGCAGTGAATCAGGGGTACAAGAGACCCAGTACTTC.

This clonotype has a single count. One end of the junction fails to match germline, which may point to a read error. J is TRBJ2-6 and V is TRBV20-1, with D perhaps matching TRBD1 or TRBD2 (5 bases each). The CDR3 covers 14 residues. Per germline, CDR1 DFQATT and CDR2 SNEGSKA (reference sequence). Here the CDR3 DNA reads TGCAGTGCTCGACGTGGGAGTGGGGCCAACGTCCGGACTTTC. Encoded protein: CSARRGSGANVRTF.

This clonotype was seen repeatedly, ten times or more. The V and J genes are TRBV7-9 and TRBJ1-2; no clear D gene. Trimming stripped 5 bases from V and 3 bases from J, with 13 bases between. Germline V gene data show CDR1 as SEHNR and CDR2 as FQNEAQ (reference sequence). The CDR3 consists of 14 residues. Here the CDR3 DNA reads TGTGCCAGCAGCCCTGGGAGCGAGCACTATGGCTACACCTTC. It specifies CASSPGSEHYGYTF.